The 18 T cell receptor beta chains reported below all come from one sample, sequenced in a study of naive and memory T cell subsets. Study-level points and caveats: Especially in CD8 cells, naive repertoires contained a few larger clonotypes, possibly CD45RA-re-expressing memory cells.

Their target antigens are unknown. The beta constant-region primer was an equimolar mix of two oligonucleotides covering TRBC1 and TRBC2. Four rounds of PCR amplified the ligated cDNA using nested alpha and beta constant-region primers plus SP2. TCRdb redid the calling of the UMI-ligation and nested PCR reads with MiXCR, one entry per CDR3 protein. The table includes approximately 100,000 distinct CDR3 sequences, 14% detected once. Material: naive CD8+ T cells from blood. Receptor source: a human donor in good health.

In its sample, this clonotype was seen a few times. This sequence joins TRBV5-4 and TRBJ1-1; tentatively, D is TRBD1 (6 bases). The CDR3 spans 12 residues. The V end lost 0 bases, the J end lost 10 bases, and 10 bases lay between the germline ends. The germline CDR1 and CDR2 sequences are SGHNT and YYREEE (reference sequence). Here the CDR3 DNA reads TGTGCCAGCAGCTTGGGCGGGGGGGCAGCTTTCTTT. Translated: CASSLGGGAAFF.

About this clonotype itself: A read error may explain this, as a much larger clone is one base away. This sequence joins TRBV12-3 or TRBV12-4 and TRBJ2-2, with D maybe TRBD1 (5 bases). The ends were cut back, 8 bases at V and 6 bases at J, with 16 bases in the middle. The CDR3 length is 14 residues. The CDR3 DNA is TGTGCCAGCCAGGGCGTGATAATTCCCGGGGAGCTGTTTTTT. Translating gives CASQGVIIPGELFF.

This clonotype appeared a few times. The V gene is TRBV4-2, the J gene TRBJ2-1; 14 bases map to TRBD2. V was clipped by 4 bases and J by 6 bases; unmatched bases: 2. The CDR3 covers 15 residues. Germline V gene lookup returns CDR1 LGHNA and CDR2 YNFKEQ. The DNA for the CDR3 is TGTGCCAGCAGCCCGGGACTAGCGGGAGCCAATGAGCAGTTCTTC. Translating it yields CASSPGLAGANEQFF.

The J gene is TRBJ1-1, the V gene TRBV6-5; the D gene is possibly TRBD1 (6 bases). V was clipped by 5 bases and J by 4 bases, with 14 bases between them. Germline V gene lookup returns CDR1 MNHEY and CDR2 SVGAGI. This CDR3 is 14 amino acids long. The CDR3 region is CASSETGDVTEAFF. For the CDR3, the DNA is TGTGCCAGCAGTGAGACAGGAGATGTCACTGAAGCTTTCTTT.

This clonotype has ten or more counts. The chain couples TRBV7-2 to TRBJ2-1; D is undetermined. Per the germline V gene, CDR1 is SGHTA and CDR2 is FQGNSA. The CDR3 consists of 14 residues. The ends were cut back, 4 bases at V and 9 bases at J, with 16 bases in the middle. This CDR3 is CASSWAKGGGEQFF. In nucleotides, the CDR3 is TGTGCCAGCAGCTGGGCGAAGGGCGGTGGTGAGCAGTTCTTC.

The V and J genes are TRBV29-1 and TRBJ2-7, with D possibly matching TRBD2 (5 bases). The CDR3 extends over 13 amino acids. In germline, CDR1 is SQVTM, CDR2 ANQGSEA. V dropped 5 bases and J dropped 6 bases, with 17 bases sitting between them. The chain's CDR3 is CSVMIEGRSEQYF. CDR3 coding DNA: TGCAGCGTTATGATTGAGGGAAGGAGCGAGCAGTACTTC.

The chain carries TRBV2 and TRBJ2-7; the D gene is possibly TRBD2 (5 bases). Germline V gene lookup returns CDR1 SNHLY and CDR2 FYNNEI. V shed 7 bases and J shed 4 bases, with 20 bases lying between them. This CDR3 is built from 15 residues. The DNA for the CDR3 is TGTGCCAGCAACCCCCGGGATGGAACTATGTACGAGCAGTACTTC. Translated, it gives CASNPRDGTMYEQYF.

In its sample, this clonotype was seen many times. J is TRBJ1-5 and V is TRBV12-3 or TRBV12-4, with D perhaps matching TRBD1 (6 bases). There are 14 residues in the CDR3. Trimming stripped 6 bases from V and 7 bases from J, with 16 bases between. The CDR3 DNA reads TGTGCCAGCAGGGCCCCGGGACATCGGCAGCCCCAGCATTTT. The encoded protein is CASRAPGHRQPQHF.

This clonotype came up many times. The CDR3 DNA is TGTGCCAGCAGAGGGCTCGGGGGCACAGATACGCAGTATTTT. Its protein product is CASRGLGGTDTQYF. The chain links TRBV7-8 to TRBJ2-3; a possible D gene is TRBD2 (5 bases). The ends were cut back, 6 bases at V and 1 base at J, with 11 bases in the middle. The CDR3 has 14 residues. Germline CDR1 reads SGHVS; CDR2 reads FQNEAQ.

V usage is TRBV7-9 and J usage is TRBJ2-7, with D unresolved. Trimming took off 8 bases at V and 6 bases at J, with 8 bases between the two ends. This CDR3 spans 10 amino acids. Germline V lookup: CDR1 SEHNR, CDR2 FQNEAQ (reference sequence). The CDR3 loop is CASGTGEQYF. The CDR3 DNA sequence: TGTGCCAGCGGCACGGGCGAGCAGTACTTC.

This clonotype has at least ten counts. V and J are TRBV7-8 and TRBJ2-7, with D perhaps assigned TRBD1 or TRBD2 (5 bases each). Germline CDR1 is SGHVS and CDR2 is FQNEAQ. This CDR3 is built from 15 residues. Deletions cut 1 base from V and 0 bases from J, with 10 bases between. The CDR3 reads CASSLGQRISYEQYF. The CDR3 nucleotides read TGTGCCAGCAGCTTAGGACAGCGGATCTCCTACGAGCAGTACTTC.

In this sample, this clonotype turned up a few times. In DNA, the CDR3 is TGTGCCAGCAGCATGGTAGCGGGACCCACAGATACGCAGTATTTT. Translating gives CASSMVAGPTDTQYF. The chain combines TRBV7-9 with TRBJ2-3, with TRBD2 matching over 8 bases. CDR1 SEHNR and CDR2 FQNEAQ come from the germline V gene (reference sequence). Trimming at V came to 5 bases and at J to 2 bases, leaving 6 bases not matched to a gene. CDR3 size: 15 residues.

V gene TRBV7-8 combines with J gene TRBJ2-1, with D hard to call. Between the trimmed V and J ends, which lost 5 bases and 0 bases, there was a span of 17 bases. CDR3 size: 17 residues. Germline-derived CDR1 and CDR2 are SGHVS and FQNEAQ. CDR3 DNA: TGTGCCAGCAGCCTCACCTTCCAGCCTAGCTCCTACAATGAGCAGTTCTTC. Translated, it gives CASSLTFQPSSYNEQFF.

The chain combines TRBV5-6 with TRBJ2-7; the D is unclear. This CDR3 region has 13 residues. V was shortened by 4 bases and J by 7 bases, with 15 bases between the two germline ends. Looked up from germline, CDR1 is SGHDT and CDR2 is YYEEEE. The CDR3, as DNA: TGTGCCAGCAGCCTGACCCCTAAGCCGGAGCAGTACTTC. Its protein product is CASSLTPKPEQYF. The full variable domain, its missing parts supplied by reference TRBV5-6 and TRBJ2-7, is DAGVTQSPTHLIKTRGQQVTLRCSPKSGHDTVSWYQQALGQGPQFIFQYYEEEERQRGNFPDRFSGHQFPNYSSELNVNALLLGDSALYLCASSLTPKPEQYFGPGTRLTVT.

The V and J genes are TRBV28 and TRBJ2-1; 12 bases are a match to TRBD2. CDR3 size: 15 residues. Trimming removed 3 bases from V and 7 bases from J; junction bases left unmatched: 4. In germline, CDR1 is MDHEN, CDR2 SYDVKM. Here the CDR3 DNA reads TGTGCCAGCAGTTTTGGACTAGCGGGATTGAATGAGCAGTTCTTC. Translating gives CASSFGLAGLNEQFF.

This clonotype was recorded many times. V usage is TRBV4-3 and J usage is TRBJ2-5; possibly TRBD1 for D (6 bases). Between the trimmed V and J ends, which lost 1 base and 3 bases, there was a span of 15 bases. This CDR3 is built from 16 residues. Germline V CDR1 and CDR2: LGHNA, YSLEER. CDR3 sequence (DNA): TGCGCCAGCAGCCAAGGACCCGGGACAAATAAAGAGACCCAGTACTTC. Amino acid sequence: CASSQGPGTNKETQYF.

The rearrangement joins TRBV12-3 or TRBV12-4 to TRBJ2-7; D not resolved. There are 12 residues in the CDR3. V was clipped by 5 bases and J by 4 bases, with 9 bases between them. CDR3 sequence (DNA): TGTGCCAGCAGTGGAGCCAGATACGAGCAGTACTTC. Protein product: CASSGARYEQYF.

A note on this clonotype: In this CDR3 the conserved last residue, phenylalanine or tryptophan, is missing, so a read error is likely. V usage is TRBV29-1 and J usage is TRBJ2-7; 10 bases map to TRBD1. V lost 6 bases, J lost 2 bases, and 4 bases stayed unmatched. The CDR3 spans 13 residues. Germline CDR1 and CDR2: SQVTM and ANQGSEA. The CDR3 reads CSVRTGGAYEQYS. CDR3 nucleotide sequence: TGCAGCGTGAGGACAGGGGGAGCCTACGAGCAGTACTCC.